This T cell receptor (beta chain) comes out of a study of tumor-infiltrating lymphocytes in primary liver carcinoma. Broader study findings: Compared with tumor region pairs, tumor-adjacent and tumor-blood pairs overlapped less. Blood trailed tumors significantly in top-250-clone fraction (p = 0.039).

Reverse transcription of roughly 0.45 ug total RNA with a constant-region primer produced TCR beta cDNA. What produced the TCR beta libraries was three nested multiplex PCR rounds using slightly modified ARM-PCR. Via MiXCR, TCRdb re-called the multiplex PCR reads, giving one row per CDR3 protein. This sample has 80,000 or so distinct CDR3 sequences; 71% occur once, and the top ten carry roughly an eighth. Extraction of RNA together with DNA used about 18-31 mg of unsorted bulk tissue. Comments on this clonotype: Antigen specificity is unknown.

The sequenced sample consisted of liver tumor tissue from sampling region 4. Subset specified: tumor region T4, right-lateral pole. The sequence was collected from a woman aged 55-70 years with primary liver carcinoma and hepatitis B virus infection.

The CDR3 DNA reads as TGCGCCAGCTCAATCCTGGGGGATCCGCCCCAGCATTTT. Its protein is CASSILGDPPQHF. This chain uses TRBV5-1 with TRBJ1-5; weak D call: TRBD1 (5 bases). Trimming took 7 bases from V and 9 from J, leaving 17 bases between them. There are 13 residues in the CDR3. Germline assignment: CDR1 SGHRS and CDR2 YFSETQ.